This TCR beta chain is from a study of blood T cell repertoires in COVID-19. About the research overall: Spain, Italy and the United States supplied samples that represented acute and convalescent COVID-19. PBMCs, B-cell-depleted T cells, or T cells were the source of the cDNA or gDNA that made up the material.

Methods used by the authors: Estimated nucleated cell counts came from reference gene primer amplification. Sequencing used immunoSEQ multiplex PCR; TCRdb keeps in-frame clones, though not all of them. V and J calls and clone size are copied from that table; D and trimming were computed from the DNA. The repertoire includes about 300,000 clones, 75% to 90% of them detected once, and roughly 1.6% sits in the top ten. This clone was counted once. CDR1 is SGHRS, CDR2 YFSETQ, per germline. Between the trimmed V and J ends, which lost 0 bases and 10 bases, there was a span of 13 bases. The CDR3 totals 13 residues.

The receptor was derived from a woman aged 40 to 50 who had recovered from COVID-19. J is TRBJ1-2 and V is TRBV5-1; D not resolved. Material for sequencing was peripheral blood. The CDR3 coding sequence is TGCGCCAGCAGCTTGGAATTGGTTAGCGACTACACCTTC. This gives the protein CASSLELVSDYTF.